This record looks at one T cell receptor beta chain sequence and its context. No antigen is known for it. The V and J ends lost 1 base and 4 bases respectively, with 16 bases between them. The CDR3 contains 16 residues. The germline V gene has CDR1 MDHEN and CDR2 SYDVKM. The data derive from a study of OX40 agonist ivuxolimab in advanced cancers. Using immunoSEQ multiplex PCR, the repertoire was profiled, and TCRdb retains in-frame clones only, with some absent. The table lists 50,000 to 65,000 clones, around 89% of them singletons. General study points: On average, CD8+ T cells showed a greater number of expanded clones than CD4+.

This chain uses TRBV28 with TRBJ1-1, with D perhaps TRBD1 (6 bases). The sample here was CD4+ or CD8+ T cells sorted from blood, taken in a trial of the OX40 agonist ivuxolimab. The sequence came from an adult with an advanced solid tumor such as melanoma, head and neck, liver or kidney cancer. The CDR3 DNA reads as TGTGCCAGCAGTTTATTTCTCGGACAGAAGGGCACTGAAGCTTTCTTT. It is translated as CASSLFLGQKGTEAFF. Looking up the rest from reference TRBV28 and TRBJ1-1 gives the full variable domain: DVKVTQSSRYLVKRTGEKVFLECVQDMDHENMFWYRQDPGLGLRLIYFSYDVKMKEKGDIPEGYSVSREKKERFSLILESASTNQTSMYLCASSLFLGQKGTEAFFGQGTRLTVV.